The rows below give T cell receptor beta chains drawn from one sample of a study of T cells in Graves' hyperthyroidism and ophthalmopathy. MiXCR was run by TCRdb on the multiplex PCR reads, yielding one entry per CDR3 protein. The sample has more than 300,000 distinct CDR3 sequences; approximately 17% are singletons. Specimen: blood. The origin of the receptors is a young man with Graves' ophthalmopathy. The CDR3 runs from the conserved cysteine through the conserved F or W. The D gene is left open where the match is weak. Clone size is stated in some rows and not others, as once, few, many or a class when expanded.

TRBJ1-2	-	many	TRBV3-1	TGTGCCAGTGGGGGCGGCCCGGGCGGCTATGGCTACACCTTC	CASGGGPGGYGYTF
TRBJ1-1	-	few	TRBV3-1	TGTGCCAGCAGTAGACCCAGGGGAGGGAACACTGAAGCTTTCTTT	CASSRPRGGNTEAFF
TRBJ1-3	TRBD1	-	TRBV5-1	TGCGCCAGCAGTCTGACAGGGTACGGAAACACCATATATTTT	CASSLTGYGNTIYF
TRBJ1-1	-	-	TRBV5-1	TGTGCCAGCAGCGTTATAGGCAGCCTGAACACTGAAGCTTTCTTT	CASSVIGSLNTEAFF
TRBJ2-3	TRBD1	few	TRBV10-1	TGCGCCAGCAGTGAAGGGACAGGGTCTCCGAGCACAGATACGCAGTATTTT	CASSEGTGSPSTDTQYF
TRBJ1-6	-	many	TRBV11-1	TGTGCCAGCAGCTTACGCCAGGAGGGAAAGTCACCCCTCCACTTT	CASSLRQEGKSPLHF
TRBJ2-3	-	many	TRBV6-2/TRBV6-3	TGTGCCAGCAGTTTACAGGGTAGCCGAGATACGCAGTATTTT	CASSLQGSRDTQYF
TRBJ2-7	TRBD1	few	TRBV4-1	TGCGCCAGCAGCCAGGCCGGGACAGGGAACTACGAGCAGTACTTC	CASSQAGTGNYEQYF
TRBJ2-2	-	many	TRBV2	TGTGCCAGCAGGGAAGGAATGGCCGGGGAGCTGTTTTTT	CASREGMAGELFF
TRBJ2-7	TRBD2	-	TRBV6-4	TGTGCCAGCTTCAGACTAGCGGTCTCCTACGAGCAGTACTTC	CASFRLAVSYEQYF
TRBJ1-2	-	few	TRBV24-1	TGTGCCACCAGCCTCGGGGCATACTATGGCTACACCTTC	CATSLGAYYGYTF
TRBJ1-1	-	many	TRBV9	TGTGCCAGCAGCGTACGGGACACTGAAGCTTTCTTT	CASSVRDTEAFF
TRBJ2-5	-	many	TRBV7-9	TGTGCCAGCAGCTTAGGAGGGGGTAACTACCAAGAGACCCAGTACTTC	CASSLGGGNYQETQYF
TRBJ2-4	-	few	TRBV14	TGTGCCAGCAGCCAAGATGGGGTAGCCAAAAACATTCAGTACTTC	CASSQDGVAKNIQYF